These T cell receptor beta chains were read from a single sample in a study of tumor-infiltrating lymphocytes in primary liver carcinoma. TCRdb redid the calling of the multiplex PCR reads with MiXCR, one entry per CDR3 protein. The data contain approximately 330,000 distinct CDR3 sequences, 65% of them seen just once; the ten biggest clones take up approximately 5.9%. Specimen: peripheral blood. The receptors derive from a man in his forties with primary liver carcinoma and hepatitis B virus infection. The CDR3 runs from the conserved cysteine through the conserved F or W. Each record gives: V gene, D gene, J gene, clone size, CDR3 DNA, CDR3 protein. D genes are given only for firm matches. Some rows have no size entry. The others give once, few or many, or a class for an expanded clone.

TRBV5-4,TRBD1,TRBJ1-1,few,TGTGCCAGCAGCCCGCAGGGGGTGACTGAAGCTTTCTTT,CASSPQGVTEAFF
TRBV6-5,-,TRBJ2-3,-,TGTGCCACGAAAAACAGCTGGTCTGTCACAGATACGCAGTATTTT,CATKNSWSVTDTQYF
TRBV6-2/TRBV6-3,TRBD2,TRBJ2-7,few,TGTGCCAGCAGTTACTCCGTAGCGGGAGCATCTCTCTACGAGCAGTACTTC,CASSYSVAGASLYEQYF
TRBV11-2,TRBD2,TRBJ2-1,-,TGTGCCAGCAGCTCCTCACTAGCGGTCATCTCCCACAATGAGCAGTTCTTC,CASSSSLAVISHNEQFF
TRBV6-2/TRBV6-3,-,TRBJ2-2,-,TGTGCTAGCAGTCAACCGGACAGAGCGAAAACCGGGGAGCTGTTTTTT,CASSQPDRAKTGELFF
TRBV6-5,-,TRBJ2-3,many,TGTGCCAGCAGCCGAGGGACGGCTGAACCCGATACGCAGTATTTT,CASSRGTAEPDTQYF
TRBV4-1,-,TRBJ2-6,-,TGCGCCAGCAGTCGGATCCTCGAAGTGTCTGGGGCCAACGTCCTGACTTTC,CASSRILEVSGANVLTF
TRBV10-3,-,TRBJ1-4,many,TGTGCCATCAGTGGCAGGGAGGGTGAAAAACTGTTTTTT,CAISGREGEKLFF
TRBV5-1,-,TRBJ1-1,-,TGCGCCAGCAGCTGGTCGGGTAACACTGAAGCTTTCTTT,CASSWSGNTEAFF
TRBV7-9,-,TRBJ2-3,-,TGTGCCAGCACCCCGCAGTTTACGGGAACCCCAAGCACAGATACGCAGTATTTT,CASTPQFTGTPSTDTQYF
TRBV5-1,-,TRBJ1-2,few,TGCGCCAGCAGCTTGCGGGAATCTAACTATGGCTACACCTTC,CASSLRESNYGYTF
TRBV11-2,-,TRBJ1-1,-,TGTGCCAACAGCTTAGTTGGGCTCTGGGTGAATACTGAAGCTTTCTTT,CANSLVGLWVNTEAFF
TRBV6-2/TRBV6-3,-,TRBJ2-1,-,TGTGCCAGCAGTTACTCGGGCGTCGTGCTAGGCTCCTACAATGAGCAGTTCTTC,CASSYSGVVLGSYNEQFF
TRBV6-6,-,TRBJ2-3,-,TGTGCCAGCAGTAACTTTCGCGTCAGCACAGACACGCAGTATTTT,CASSNFRVSTDTQYF
TRBV7-8,TRBD2,TRBJ2-3,-,TGTGCCAGCAGCTCTAGCGGGGAAAGCACAGATACGCAGTATTTT,CASSSSGESTDTQYF
TRBV2,-,TRBJ2-7,-,TGTGCCAGCAGCAGGGCGGCCTACGAGCAGTACTTC,CASSRAAYEQYF
TRBV18,TRBD1,TRBJ1-1,-,TGTGCCAGTTCACCTATCGGACAGGGGGCAGGGACTGAAGCTTTCTTT,CASSPIGQGAGTEAFF
TRBV12-5,-,TRBJ2-7,-,TGTGCTAGTGATTCGGCGCGTCTTCCTAGCTACGAGCAGTACTTC,CASDSARLPSYEQYF
TRBV11-2,-,TRBJ2-2,-,TGTACCAGCAGCTTGATGAATACTGGGGAGCTGTTTTTT,CTSSLMNTGELFF
TRBV14,-,TRBJ1-5,-,TGTGCCAGCAGCCCCGGTGGCTTCAATCAGCCCCAGCATTTT,CASSPGGFNQPQHF
TRBV29-1,-,TRBJ2-3,-,TGCAACGTTGCCAAGGGATCTAGCACAGATACGCAGTATTTT,CNVAKGSSTDTQYF
TRBV7-9,TRBD1,TRBJ1-6,few,TGTGCCAGCAGCGACACAGGGGGCCCTTCACCCCTCCACTTT,CASSDTGGPSPLHF
TRBV12-3/TRBV12-4,TRBD1,TRBJ1-5,many,TGTGCCAGCAGCTTTAGGACAGGGACTTCTCAGCCCCAGCATTTT,CASSFRTGTSQPQHF
TRBV12-3/TRBV12-4,-,TRBJ2-2,few,TGTGCCAGCAGTTCCCGAGGGGGAGGGAACCACGGGGAGCTGTTTTTT,CASSSRGGGNHGELFF
TRBV6-5,-,TRBJ1-2,-,TGTGCCAGCAGTCGCCAAGGGTATGACTACACCTTC,CASSRQGYDYTF
TRBV11-2,TRBD2,TRBJ2-7,-,TGTGCCAGTAGCCGTCTAGCGGGGCTTTCCCACGAGCAGTACTTC,CASSRLAGLSHEQYF
TRBV4-1,TRBD1,TRBJ1-1,many,TGCGCCAGCAGCCAAGATGTGCAGGGGGCGCCCACTGAAGCTTTCTTT,CASSQDVQGAPTEAFF
TRBV11-2,TRBD1,TRBJ2-5,many,TGTGCCAGCAAAGGGGACAGGGTGTCCCAGTACTTC,CASKGDRVSQYF
TRBV10-2,-,TRBJ1-1,-,TGCTCCAGCACCCGTAAAGGGAGGGAAGGGAACACTGAAGCTTTCTTT,CSSTRKGREGNTEAFF
TRBV11-2,-,TRBJ2-1,-,TGTGCCAGCAGCTTAGCGGCTGGGTCAGGAGGCAACAATGAGCAGTTCTTC,CASSLAAGSGGNNEQFF
TRBV11-1,-,TRBJ2-1,-,TGTGCCAGCAGCATATGGGCTCTTGAGCAGTTCTTC,CASSIWALEQFF
TRBV11-1,-,TRBJ2-1,-,TGTGCCAGCAGCTTAGCGGAAAGGACCGGAGAGGATGAGCAGTTCTTC,CASSLAERTGEDEQFF
TRBV5-6,TRBD2,TRBJ2-1,once,TGTGTCAGCAGCGGGGGGACTATTGTCTCCAATGAGCAGTTCTTC,CVSSGGTIVSNEQFF
TRBV12-3/TRBV12-4,-,TRBJ2-7,many,TGTGCCAGCAGTCATACCAGGGGCGAGCAGTACTTC,CASSHTRGEQYF
TRBV5-6,-,TRBJ2-1,many,TGTGCCAGCAGCCCTTGGGCGGCGAGGTACAATGAGCAGTTCTTC,CASSPWAARYNEQFF
TRBV4-3,-,TRBJ2-7,-,TGCGCCAGCAACCAAAACGTTTACTACGAGCAGTACTTC,CASNQNVYYEQYF